This TCR beta chain was observed in a study of T cell repertoires in cytomegalovirus infection. In the study overall: The public TCR beta signatures pointed to both CMV infection and matching HLA type.

J lost 6 bases, V lost 3 bases, and 1 base had no gene match. Germline V lookup: CDR1 MNHEY, CDR2 SMNVEV (reference sequence). This CDR3 is built from 13 residues. This clonotype was observed a few times. Its antigen remains unidentified. TCRdb fed the reads into MiXCR, producing one record per CDR3 protein. The sample records around 800,000 distinct CDR3 sequences, approximately 32% being singletons. The sample in question was cultured CD8+ T cells from PBMCs, obtained from culture after CMV antigen stimulation. This chain joins TRBV27 and TRBJ2-1, with 8 nucleotides matching TRBD1. This TCR was sampled from a human donor in good health (CMV status not recorded). Some clones in this sample may be carry-over from other donors' samples. The CDR3 loop reads CASSLDRANEQFF. CDR3 nucleotides: TGTGCCAGCAGTTTGGACAGGGCCAATGAGCAGTTCTTC.